Each of the 15 T cell receptor beta chains below was sequenced from the same sample in a study of cytomegalovirus exposure and HLA in healthy donors. The PCR was carried out with 60 Vbeta primers and 13 Jbeta primers. Data came from immunoSEQ multiplex PCR; TCRdb stores just in-frame clones and leaves some out. The data hold 170,000 or so clones, with roughly 84% observed a single time. The material sequenced was PBMCs. Receptors were obtained from a boy aged 2 to 10 in good health and CMV-seronegative.

This chain joins TRBV29-1 and TRBJ2-7; 12 bases align to TRBD2. V lost 6 bases to trimming and J lost 0 bases; unmatched junction nucleotides: 15. Germline V gene lookup returns CDR1 SQVTM and CDR2 ANQGSEA. The CDR3 spans 18 residues. The CDR3 reads CSVPGSSGRVPLSYEQYF. Here the CDR3 DNA reads TGCAGCGTCCCCGGTTCTAGCGGGAGGGTCCCCCTCTCCTACGAGCAGTACTTC.

The chain carries TRBV7-6 and TRBJ2-3, with TRBD2 matching over 11 bases. CDR3 length equals 19 residues. Looked up from germline, CDR1 is SGHVS and CDR2 is FNYEAQ. J was trimmed by 2 bases and V by 4 bases; bases with no gene match: 14. The chain's CDR3 is CASSSQRWGLAENTDTQYF. The DNA for the CDR3 is TGTGCCAGCAGCTCCCAGCGATGGGGACTAGCGGAAAACACAGATACGCAGTATTTT.

The J gene is TRBJ1-2, the V gene TRBV27; D may be TRBD1 (6 bases). Trimming took off 6 bases at V and 4 bases at J, with 21 bases between the two ends. CDR3 size: 16 residues. CDR1 MNHEY and CDR2 SMNVEV come from the germline V gene (reference sequence). The CDR3 DNA sequence: TGTGCCAGCAGGCCTACAGGGTATGCTCGTATCTATGGCTACACCTTC. The encoded protein is CASRPTGYARIYGYTF.

The chain couples TRBV27 to TRBJ1-3; 8 bases are a match to TRBD1. Trimming at V came to 5 bases and at J to 5 bases, leaving 5 bases not matched to a gene. Germline values: CDR1 MNHEY, CDR2 SMNVEV (reference sequence). The CDR3 has 14 amino acids. The CDR3 DNA reads TGTGCCAGCAGTCCTCAGGGGGCAAGAAACACCATATATTTT. It encodes CASSPQGARNTIYF.

The chain carries TRBV7-9 and TRBJ2-3, with 10 nucleotides matching TRBD2. Germline CDR1 SEHNR, CDR2 FQNEAQ (reference sequence). V shed 0 bases, J shed 1 base, and the junction held 10 bases outside the gene matches. The CDR3 extends over 19 amino acids. This CDR3 reads CASSLALFFGTSGTDTQYF. Here the CDR3 DNA reads TGTGCCAGCAGCTTAGCGCTATTTTTCGGGACTAGCGGCACAGATACGCAGTATTTT.

The chain links TRBV19 to TRBJ1-2; D may be TRBD1 (6 bases). The CDR3 is 14 amino acids. Germline V gene data show CDR1 as LNHDA and CDR2 as SQIVND (reference sequence). V dropped 10 bases and J dropped 8 bases, with 23 bases sitting between them. Here the CDR3 reads CATTPGTSLRGYTF. In DNA form, the CDR3 reads TGTGCCACGACCCCCGGGACATCCTTGCGGGGCTACACCTTC. Full variable domain (remainder filled in from reference TRBV19 and TRBJ1-2): DGGITQSPKYLFRKEGQNVTLSCEQNLNHDAMYWYRQDPGQGLRLIYYSQIVNDFQKGDIAEGYSVSREKKESFPLTVTSAQKNPTAFYLCATTPGTSLRGYTFGSGTRLTVV.

This clone was seen a few times. V and J are TRBV10-3 and TRBJ2-1; D is perhaps TRBD1 (6 bases). The germline gives CDR1 ENHRY, CDR2 SYGVKD. This CDR3 is built from 15 residues. Deletions cut 3 bases from V and 2 bases from J, with 11 bases between. The CDR3 sequence is CAISDDRFPYNEQFF. The DNA of the CDR3 is TGTGCCATCAGTGATGACAGGTTCCCCTACAATGAGCAGTTCTTC.

This clone was seen a few times. The rearrangement links TRBV2 to TRBJ2-3; TRBD1 is a possible D gene (5 bases). The germline V and J ends were trimmed by 4 bases and 0 bases, with 8 bases remaining between them. Germline CDR1 reads SNHLY; CDR2 reads FYNNEI. The CDR3 runs 14 residues. CDR3 coding DNA: TGTGCCAGCAGTGCTGACAGAAGCACAGATACGCAGTATTTT. Its protein is CASSADRSTDTQYF.

The genes are TRBV2 and TRBJ2-7, with D maybe TRBD2 (6 bases). The CDR3 sequence is 12 residues long. Germline lookup yields CDR1 SNHLY and CDR2 FYNNEI. Trimming shortened V by 6 bases and J by 2 bases, and 8 bases separated the two germline ends. The CDR3 reads CASSREAYEQYF. Here the CDR3 DNA reads TGTGCCAGCAGCAGGGAGGCCTACGAGCAGTACTTC.

The sample holds one count of this clone. This chain joins TRBV28 and TRBJ1-1, with TRBD1 matching over 10 bases. This CDR3 is 15 amino acids long. J gave up 1 base and V 4 bases, and 3 bases lay outside the gene matches. Germline V gives CDR1 MDHEN, CDR2 SYDVKM. This chain's CDR3 is CASSSTGGSNTEAFF. CDR3 sequence (DNA): TGTGCCAGCAGTTCGACAGGGGGCTCGAACACTGAAGCTTTCTTT.

The V gene is TRBV6-5, the J gene TRBJ1-1, with 10 bases fitting TRBD1. The CDR3 loop spans 13 amino acids. The V segment lost 4 bases and the J segment 12 bases; nucleotides outside the gene matches: 8. Per germline, CDR1 MNHEY and CDR2 SVGAGI. The CDR3: CASSSSRDRGTFF. CDR3 nucleotide sequence: TGTGCCAGCAGTTCGTCCCGGGACAGGGGAACTTTCTTT.

CDR3 nucleotides: TGTGCCAGCAGTGGGACAGGAACTACCTACGAGCAGTACTTC. Its protein is CASSGTGTTYEQYF. This chain joins TRBV25-1 and TRBJ2-7, with 7 bases identical to TRBD1. Trimming at V came to 4 bases and at J to 2 bases, leaving 5 bases not matched to a gene. Germline loops: CDR1 MGHDK, CDR2 SYGVNS. The CDR3 runs 14 residues.

A few counts support this clone. The chain combines TRBV28 with TRBJ2-7; 10 bases are shared with TRBD1. Germline values: CDR1 MDHEN, CDR2 SYDVKM. The CDR3 runs 14 residues. Losses at the gene ends were 6 bases for V and 3 bases for J; bases not matched to a gene: 5. In DNA, the CDR3 is TGTGCCAGCAGCGACAGGGGGCCAAACTACGAGCAGTACTTC. Protein: CASSDRGPNYEQYF. Full variable domain (remainder filled in from reference TRBV28 and TRBJ2-7): DVKVTQSSRYLVKRTGEKVFLECVQDMDHENMFWYRQDPGLGLRLIYFSYDVKMKEKGDIPEGYSVSREKKERFSLILESASTNQTSMYLCASSDRGPNYEQYFGPGTRLTVT.

The rearrangement uses TRBV29-1 and TRBJ2-5, with 10 bases aligning to TRBD2. The tail of the sequence fits TRBJ2-7 better, so the J call may be wrong. The CDR3 is made up of 15 amino acids. Germline values: CDR1 SQVTM, CDR2 ANQGSEA. The CDR3 nucleotides are TGCAGCGCCCTCGGCGGTCTAGCGGGGGACTACGAGCAGTACTTC. It yields the protein CSALGGLAGDYEQYF.

This clone was recorded only once. The gene calls are TRBV7-2 and TRBJ2-1; 7 nucleotides match TRBD1. In germline, CDR1 is SGHTA, CDR2 FQGNSA. V shed 5 bases, J shed 7 bases, and the junction held 8 bases outside the gene matches. CDR3 length: 14 residues. CDR3 region: CASSPGTVSNEQFF. CDR3 nucleotides: TGTGCCAGCAGCCCCGGGACAGTGTCTAATGAGCAGTTCTTC.